What follows are 31 T cell receptor beta chains derived from one specimen sequenced in a study of graft-versus-host responses after intestinal transplantation. Method: immunoSEQ multiplex PCR; TCRdb's copy keeps in-frame clones and lacks some. The profile shows more than 30,000 clones, 87% of them singletons. Once graft tissue had been processed, intraepithelial and lamina propria lymphocytes were released. This sample comprised ileum tissue, obtained 200 to 210 days after intestinal transplant. These receptors came from a human patient who received an intestinal transplant, so some T cells may come from the graft donor.

CDR3 DNA sequence: TGTGCCAGTAGCCTCGGGACTGGATCCTACAATGAGCAGTTCTTC. This gives the protein CASSLGTGSYNEQFF. The V gene is TRBV19, the J gene TRBJ2-1, with D possibly TRBD2 on 6 matching bases. The CDR3 loop spans 15 amino acids. The germline V and J ends were trimmed by 6 bases and 1 base, with 13 bases remaining between them. Looked up from germline, CDR1 is LNHDA and CDR2 is SQIVND (reference sequence).

The rearrangement joins TRBV10-3 to TRBJ2-3, with no clear D. The V gene's germline CDR1 is ENHRY and CDR2 SYGVKD. Trimming stripped 3 bases from V and 2 bases from J, with 6 bases between. This CDR3 has 13 residues. The CDR3 reads CAISDSLTDTQYF. The CDR3 coding sequence is TGTGCCATCAGTGACTCTCTCACAGATACGCAGTATTTT.

This clone was seen more than once but under ten times. This chain joins TRBV6-1 and TRBJ2-7, with 9 bases aligning to TRBD2. Trimming removed 4 bases from V and 7 bases from J; junction bases left unmatched: 5. Germline CDR1 and CDR2: MNHNS and SASEGT. The CDR3 consists of 13 residues. CDR3 region: CASSVAGDREQYF. The CDR3 bases are TGTGCCAGCAGTGTAGCGGGAGACCGGGAGCAGTACTTC.

The rearrangement joins TRBV20-1 to TRBJ1-1; D remains ambiguous. The length of the CDR3 is 11 residues. V was cut by 2 bases and J by 11 bases, with 12 bases left in between. The V gene's germline CDR1 is DFQATT and CDR2 SNEGSKA (reference sequence). CDR3 in DNA: TGCAGTGCTAGAAAGTTCCTGGAGGCTTTCTTT. Amino acids: CSARKFLEAFF.

The rearrangement joins TRBV18 to TRBJ2-3; the match to TRBD2 covers 9 bases. This CDR3 is 17 amino acids long. V lost 2 bases, J lost 2 bases, and 8 bases stayed unmatched. Germline V gene lookup returns CDR1 KGHSH and CDR2 LQKENI. CDR3 residues: CASSPGVLAGHTDTQYF. CDR3 nucleotide sequence: TGTGCCAGCTCACCAGGAGTTCTAGCGGGGCACACAGATACGCAGTATTTT.

This chain's CDR3 is CASSFSRLVSTGELFF. CDR3 coding DNA: TGCGCCAGCAGCTTTTCAAGACTAGTGAGCACCGGGGAGCTGTTTTTT. The chain recombines TRBV5-1 with TRBJ2-2; D is perhaps TRBD2 (6 bases). CDR3 size: 16 residues. Germline CDR1 SGHRS, CDR2 YFSETQ. Trimming left V 2 bases short and J 4 bases short, with 15 bases between.

V and J are TRBV18 and TRBJ2-2; 7 positions match TRBD1. CDR1 KGHSH and CDR2 LQKENI come from the germline V gene. The CDR3 contains 14 residues. Trimming at V came to 4 bases and at J to 5 bases, leaving 4 bases not matched to a gene. CDR3: CASSRRGKTGELFF. DNA for the CDR3: TGTGCCAGCTCACGCAGGGGGAAGACCGGGGAGCTGTTTTTT.

In this sample, this clone turned up a few times. This rearrangement joins TRBV4-1 to TRBJ2-5; 9 bases fit TRBD1. Near its end, the DNA agrees better with TRBJ2-7, so the J call may be wrong. Germline lookup yields CDR1 MGHRA and CDR2 YSYEKL. The CDR3 consists of 14 residues. CDR3 DNA: TGCGCCAGCAGCCAGGGGACAGGGAACTACGAGCAGTACTTC. Its translation: CASSQGTGNYEQYF.

The chain is built from TRBV28 and TRBJ2-7; the match to TRBD2 covers 13 bases. V lost 7 bases to trimming and J lost 5 bases; unmatched junction nucleotides: 11. The CDR3 runs to 16 residues. Germline V lookup: CDR1 MDHEN, CDR2 SYDVKM. The CDR3 DNA reads TGTGCCAGCACCCAACTAGCGGGAGGGCCAGGGAACGAGCAGTACTTC. It translates to CASTQLAGGPGNEQYF.

This clone occurred a few times. The V and J genes are TRBV5-6 and TRBJ1-2; no clear D gene. V was clipped by 5 bases and J by 2 bases, with 7 bases between them. Germline CDR1 reads SGHDT; CDR2 reads YYEEEE. The CDR3 runs 12 residues. The CDR3 nucleotides are TGTGCCAGCAGGGGCTCCAACTATGGCTACACCTTC. Protein product: CASRGSNYGYTF.

The rearrangement uses TRBV28 and TRBJ1-5; D not certain. V lost 5 bases, J lost 6 bases, and 8 bases lay in between. Germline V gene data show CDR1 as MDHEN and CDR2 as SYDVKM. This CDR3 is 12 amino acids long. The CDR3 sequence: CASSLSGQPQHF. CDR3 sequence (DNA): TGTGCCAGCAGTCTTTCTGGTCAGCCCCAGCATTTT. The full variable domain, in which reference TRBV28 and TRBJ1-5 provide the parts outside the CDR3, is DVKVTQSSRYLVKRTGEKVFLECVQDMDHENMFWYRQDPGLGLRLIYFSYDVKMKEKGDIPEGYSVSREKKERFSLILESASTNQTSMYLCASSLSGQPQHFGDGTRLSIL.

The chain links TRBV27 to TRBJ2-7, with TRBD1 matching 8 bases. The CDR3 loop spans 13 amino acids. Germline V gene data show CDR1 as MNHEY and CDR2 as SMNVEV (reference sequence). Trimming at V came to 8 bases and at J to 5 bases, leaving 8 bases not matched to a gene. The CDR3 loop reads CASSSGTGHEQYF. The CDR3 bases are TGTGCCAGCTCGTCGGGGACAGGTCACGAGCAGTACTTC.

CDR3 sequence: CASSQGTGINEQFF. In DNA, the CDR3 is TGCGCCAGCAGCCAAGGGACAGGGATCAATGAGCAGTTCTTC. The chain couples TRBV4-1 to TRBJ2-1, with 8 bases identical to TRBD1. This CDR3 spans 14 amino acids. Germline trimming cut 1 base from V and 6 bases from J; bases unmatched to any gene: 2. CDR1 and CDR2 from the germline V gene are MGHRA and YSYEKL.

The chain links TRBV7-2 to TRBJ1-5, with D unresolved. Germline V gives CDR1 SGHTA, CDR2 FQGNSA. The CDR3 extends over 12 amino acids. V dropped 2 bases and J dropped 5 bases, with 4 bases sitting between them. For the CDR3, the DNA is TGTGCCAGCAGCTTATATGATCAGCCCCAGCATTTT. It specifies CASSLYDQPQHF. Filled out from reference TRBV7-2 and TRBJ1-5, the complete variable domain reads GAGVSQSPSNKVTEKGKDVELRCDPISGHTALYWYRQSLGQGLEFLIYFQGNSAPDKSGLPSDRFSAERTGGSVSTLTIQRTQQEDSAVYLCASSLYDQPQHFGDGTRLSIL.

This rearrangement joins TRBV7-9 to TRBJ2-5, with 8 bases lining up with TRBD1. The CDR3 spans 16 residues. With 5 bases clipped from V and 2 bases from J, the junction kept 10 bases outside the gene matches. Looked up from germline, CDR1 is SEHNR and CDR2 is FQNEAQ (reference sequence). The CDR3 is CASSTPKTGEQETQYF. The CDR3 DNA sequence: TGTGCCAGCAGCACCCCCAAGACAGGGGAACAAGAGACCCAGTACTTC.

Comment on this clone: At one end the junction does not follow the germline gene, possibly because of a read error. The chain uses TRBV7-9 and TRBJ1-6, with a possible D match to TRBD1 (5 bases). Germline values: CDR1 SEHNR, CDR2 FQNEAQ (reference sequence). The CDR3 covers 16 residues. The CDR3 DNA sequence: TGTGCCAGCAGGTTAGGGGAGAGCTCCTATAATTCACCCCTCCACTTT. Amino acid sequence: CASRLGESSYNSPLHF.

This chain links TRBV29-1 with TRBJ2-3; perhaps D is TRBD1 or TRBD2 (6 bases each). The CDR3 extends over 13 amino acids. CDR1 SQVTM and CDR2 ANQGSEA come from the germline V gene. V lost 3 bases to trimming and J lost 2 bases, with 9 bases between them. CDR3: CSVDGGPTDTQYF. Here the CDR3 DNA reads TGCAGCGTTGATGGGGGGCCCACAGATACGCAGTATTTT.

The chain recombines TRBV29-1 with TRBJ1-5; 7 nucleotides match TRBD1. Per the germline V gene, CDR1 is SQVTM and CDR2 is ANQGSEA. The CDR3 length is 15 residues. V trimming: 4 bases; J trimming: 0 bases; junction bases outside the gene matches: 6. The chain's CDR3 is CSVGQGSDSNQPQHF. Here the CDR3 DNA reads TGCAGCGTTGGACAGGGTAGTGATAGCAATCAGCCCCAGCATTTT.

This sequence joins TRBV5-5 and TRBJ2-5; D is undetermined. The CDR3 sequence is 12 residues long. The V end lost 0 bases, the J end lost 5 bases, and 5 bases lay between the germline ends. Germline V gives CDR1 SGHKS, CDR2 YYEKEE (reference sequence). The CDR3 DNA sequence: TGTGCCAGCAGCTTGGCGTGGGAGACCCAGTACTTC. Its translation is CASSLAWETQYF. Filled out from reference TRBV5-5 and TRBJ2-5, the complete variable domain reads DAGVTQSPTHLIKTRGQQVTLRCSPISGHKSVSWYQQVLGQGPQFIFQYYEKEERGRGNFPDRFSARQFPNYSSELNVNALLLGDSALYLCASSLAWETQYFGPGTRLLVL.

The chain recombines TRBV9 with TRBJ1-6; the D gene is possibly TRBD1 (5 bases). The V and J ends lost 7 bases and 7 bases respectively, with 15 bases between them. The CDR3 is made up of 14 amino acids. Looked up from germline, CDR1 is SGDLS and CDR2 is YYNGEE. The CDR3 nucleotides read TGTGCCAGCCGGGGCTCGGTAGGCAATTCACCCCTCCACTTT. Protein sequence: CASRGSVGNSPLHF.

In regard to this clone: One end of the junction does not line up with germline, which may come from a read error. The chain combines TRBV7-7 with TRBJ2-5; D tentatively fits TRBD1 or TRBD2 (5 bases each). This CDR3 is built from 15 residues. Germline-derived CDR1 and CDR2 are SSHAT and FNYEAQ (reference sequence). The CDR3 nucleotides read TGTGCTAGCAGCTTATCCGGGACCGACGGAGAGACCCAGTACTTC. This gives the protein CASSLSGTDGETQYF.

V and J are TRBV4-1 and TRBJ2-5; tentative D call: TRBD2 (5 bases). With 4 bases removed from V and 3 bases from J, the gap between germline ends came to 18 bases. Germline V CDR1 and CDR2: MGHRA, YSYEKL. The CDR3 extends over 16 amino acids. The CDR3 protein is CASSPPPGSYEETQYF. Here the CDR3 DNA reads TGCGCCAGCAGCCCTCCCCCGGGGAGTTACGAAGAGACCCAGTACTTC.

The V and J genes are TRBV11-2 and TRBJ2-5; tentatively, D is TRBD1 or TRBD2 (5 bases each). The V end lost 2 bases, the J end lost 6 bases, and 16 bases lay between the germline ends. Germline CDR1 SGHAT, CDR2 FQNNGV. The CDR3 extends over 15 amino acids. CDR3 protein: CASSLPGAQRQTQYF. The CDR3 bases are TGTGCCAGCAGCTTACCCGGGGCCCAAAGGCAGACCCAGTACTTC.

The rearrangement links TRBV9 to TRBJ2-1, with D possibly being TRBD1 (6 bases). V was shortened by 0 bases and J by 3 bases, with 19 bases between the two germline ends. Per the germline V gene, CDR1 is SGDLS and CDR2 is YYNGEE. The CDR3 covers 18 residues. DNA of the CDR3: TGTGCCAGCAGCGTAGCTATACAGGGCCCGAGGCGCTACAATGAGCAGTTCTTC. This gives the protein CASSVAIQGPRRYNEQFF.

The chain recombines TRBV14 with TRBJ2-3; TRBD2 aligns across 9 bases. Looked up from germline, CDR1 is SGHDN and CDR2 is FVKESK. This CDR3 spans 16 amino acids. V was pared by 4 bases and J by 0 bases, with 5 bases of the junction left unmatched. This chain's CDR3 is CASSRRLAASTDTQYF. CDR3 nucleotide sequence: TGTGCCAGCAGCCGGCGACTAGCGGCTAGCACAGATACGCAGTATTTT. The full variable domain, with the rest looked up from reference TRBV14 and TRBJ2-3, is EAGVTQFPSHSVIEKGQTVTLRCDPISGHDNLYWYRRVMGKEIKFLLHFVKESKQDESGMPNNRFLAERTGGTYSTLKVQPAELEDSGVYFCASSRRLAASTDTQYFGPGTRLTVL.

This clone was counted between two and nine times. The genes are TRBV14 and TRBJ1-2; 10 bases are a match to TRBD1. This CDR3 spans 13 amino acids. In germline, CDR1 is SGHDN, CDR2 FVKESK. Trimming at V came to 6 bases and at J to 8 bases, leaving 6 bases not matched to a gene. Here the CDR3 reads CASRPTGGWGYTF. The CDR3 DNA follows: TGTGCCAGCAGGCCGACAGGGGGCTGGGGCTACACCTTC.

The CDR3: CASSLYRRRDEQFF. CDR3 nucleotides: TGTGCCAGCAGTTTATACAGGCGCAGGGATGAGCAGTTCTTC. V and J are TRBV28 and TRBJ2-1; maybe TRBD1 (5 bases). The CDR3 contains 14 residues. V lost 1 base to trimming and J lost 8 bases, with 12 bases between them. From germline, CDR1 is MDHEN and CDR2 SYDVKM.

This clone has only one observation. The rearrangement uses TRBV28 and TRBJ2-7; tentative D call: TRBD1 (6 bases). CDR1 is MDHEN, CDR2 SYDVKM, per germline. Trimming pared 4 bases from V and 3 bases from J, leaving 19 bases between. The CDR3 is 16 residues long. The CDR3 sequence is CASSSPPGVTDYEQYF. As DNA, the CDR3 is TGTGCCAGCAGTTCCCCACCAGGGGTCACGGACTACGAGCAGTACTTC.

This clone was detected only once. The CDR3 DNA sequence: TGTGCCAGCAGCGTAGTCGGAGCGGGAGTGTACAATGAGCAGTTCTTC. Translating gives CASSVVGAGVYNEQFF. The rearrangement uses TRBV9 and TRBJ2-1; 8 bases align to TRBD2. The trim removed 0 bases at V and 4 bases at J, leaving 6 bases unmatched. Germline V gene sequence: CDR1 SGDLS, CDR2 YYNGEE. The CDR3 length is 16 residues.

This chain links TRBV29-1 with TRBJ1-2; 7 bases are shared with TRBD1. J was trimmed by 5 bases and V by 6 bases; bases with no gene match: 6. CDR1 and CDR2 from the germline V gene are SQVTM and ANQGSEA. This CDR3 spans 12 amino acids. CDR3 sequence reads: CSVEKQGYGYTF. In nucleotides, the CDR3 is TGCAGCGTAGAAAAACAGGGGTATGGCTACACCTTC.

This chain uses TRBV27 with TRBJ1-4; TRBD1 matches at 7 bases. The CDR3 spans 16 residues. Per the germline V gene, CDR1 is MNHEY and CDR2 is SMNVEV (reference sequence). J gave up 0 bases and V 5 bases, and 6 bases lay outside the gene matches. The CDR3 nucleotides are TGTGCCAGCAGTCCGGGGACAGCTGCAACTAATGAAAAACTGTTTTTT. It codes for CASSPGTAATNEKLFF.